This note documents a single T cell receptor beta chain sequence. Once sorted, CD4+ cells from five patients yielded CD25+CD127- cells. The data were taken from a study of CD8+ T cells in alopecia areata. In each case, RNA was isolated and then reverse transcribed into cDNA as the sequencing template. The assay was immunoSEQ multiplex PCR, and TCRdb's table has in-frame clones only and misses some. The table shows thousands of clones, with approximately 70% occurring only once. V lost 5 bases and J lost 2, with 13 bases in between. The CDR3 sequence is 14 residues long. CDR1 and CDR2 (germline): SGHRS, YFSETQ.

The sequenced sample consisted of CD4+ Tregs sorted from blood. This TCR came from a human donor with alopecia areata. The chain uses TRBV5-1 and TRBJ1-2, with no clear D. As DNA, the CDR3 is TGCGCCAGCAGGCAGTGGAGGAAGAACTATGGCTACACCTTC. Translating it yields CASRQWRKNYGYTF. Combining the CDR3 with reference TRBV5-1 and TRBJ1-2 gives the whole variable domain KAGVTQTPRYLIKTRGQQVTLSCSPISGHRSVSWYQQTPGQGLQFLFEYFSETQRNKGNFPGRFSGRQFSNSRSEMNVSTLELGDSALYLCASRQWRKNYGYTFGSGTRLTVV.